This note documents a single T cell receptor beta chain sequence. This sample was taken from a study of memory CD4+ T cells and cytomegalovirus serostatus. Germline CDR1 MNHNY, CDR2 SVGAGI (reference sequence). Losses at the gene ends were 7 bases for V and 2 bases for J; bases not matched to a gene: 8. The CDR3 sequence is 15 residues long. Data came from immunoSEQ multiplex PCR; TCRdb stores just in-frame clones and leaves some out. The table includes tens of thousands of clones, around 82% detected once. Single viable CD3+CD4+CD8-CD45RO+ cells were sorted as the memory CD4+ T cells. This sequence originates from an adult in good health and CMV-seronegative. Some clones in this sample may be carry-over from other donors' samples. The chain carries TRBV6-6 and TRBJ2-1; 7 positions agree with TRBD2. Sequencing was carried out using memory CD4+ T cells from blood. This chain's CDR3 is CASKAGANAYNEQFF. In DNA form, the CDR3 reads TGTGCCAGCAAGGCGGGAGCGAATGCCTACAATGAGCAGTTCTTC.